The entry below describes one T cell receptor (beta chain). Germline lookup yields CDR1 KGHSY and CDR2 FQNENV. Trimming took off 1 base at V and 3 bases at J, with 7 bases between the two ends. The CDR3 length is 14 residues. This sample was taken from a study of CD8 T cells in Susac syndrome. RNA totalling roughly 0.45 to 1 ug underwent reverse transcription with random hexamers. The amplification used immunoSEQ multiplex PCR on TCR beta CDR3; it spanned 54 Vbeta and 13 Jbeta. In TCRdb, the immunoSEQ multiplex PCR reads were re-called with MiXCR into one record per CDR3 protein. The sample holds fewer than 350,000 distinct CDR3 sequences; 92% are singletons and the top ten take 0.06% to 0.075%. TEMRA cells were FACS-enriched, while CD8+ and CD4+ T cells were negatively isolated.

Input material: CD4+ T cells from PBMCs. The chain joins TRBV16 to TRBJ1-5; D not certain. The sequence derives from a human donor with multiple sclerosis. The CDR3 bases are TGTGCCAGCAGCCAATTAAACGCCAATCAGCCCCAGCATTTT. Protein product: CASSQLNANQPQHF.